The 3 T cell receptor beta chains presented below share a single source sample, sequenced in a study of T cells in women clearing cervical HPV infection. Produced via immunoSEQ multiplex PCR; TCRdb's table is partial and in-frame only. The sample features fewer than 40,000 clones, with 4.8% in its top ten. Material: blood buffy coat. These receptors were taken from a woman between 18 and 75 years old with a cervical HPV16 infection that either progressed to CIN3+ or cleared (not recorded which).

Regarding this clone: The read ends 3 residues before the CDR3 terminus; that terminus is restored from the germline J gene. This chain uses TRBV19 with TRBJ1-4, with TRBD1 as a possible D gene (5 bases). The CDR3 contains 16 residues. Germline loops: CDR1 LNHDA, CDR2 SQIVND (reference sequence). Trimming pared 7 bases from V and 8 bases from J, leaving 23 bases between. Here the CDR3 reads CASNLLQARRTEKLFF. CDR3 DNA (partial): TGTGCCAGTAATTTGTTACAGGCCCGGAGAACGGAAAAA.

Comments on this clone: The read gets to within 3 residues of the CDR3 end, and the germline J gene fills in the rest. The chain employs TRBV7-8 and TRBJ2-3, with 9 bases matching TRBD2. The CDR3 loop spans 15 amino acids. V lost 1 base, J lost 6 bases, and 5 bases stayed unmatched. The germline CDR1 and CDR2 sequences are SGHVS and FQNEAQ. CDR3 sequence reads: CASSLGLAGVDTQYF. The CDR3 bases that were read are TGTGCCAGCAGCTTAGGGTTAGCGGGGGTGGATACG.

CDR3 bases read: TGCAGTGCTAGTTTCCACAGGGGGCCCATGAACACTGAA. Translating gives CSASFHRGPMNTE. The CDR3 in its entirety is CSASFHRGPMNTEAFF. This chain joins TRBV20-1 and TRBJ1-1; 9 bases line up with TRBD1. The CDR3 end falls 3 residues outside the read, so it is completed with the germline J gene. The V and J ends lost 3 bases and 0 bases, in that order; junction bases with no gene match: 8. The CDR3 is made up of 16 amino acids. Germline V lookup: CDR1 DFQATT, CDR2 SNEGSKA (reference sequence).